These 15 T cell receptor beta chains share one sample of origin, sequenced in a study of blood T cell repertoires in COVID-19. TCRdb's table, derived via immunoSEQ multiplex PCR, lists solely in-frame clones and lacks some. The sample carries approximately 90,000 clones, 85% recorded once. Sequences were obtained from peripheral blood. Every receptor here comes from a man in his fifties or sixties with acute or convalescent COVID-19.

The V gene is TRBV18, the J gene TRBJ2-5, with D possibly TRBD2 on 6 matching bases. There are 15 residues in the CDR3. Germline V lookup: CDR1 KGHSH, CDR2 LQKENI. V was shortened by 0 bases and J by 2 bases, with 10 bases between the two germline ends. The DNA of the CDR3 is TGTGCCAGCTCACCACCGTCCGGGACTCAAGAGACCCAGTACTTC. Protein product: CASSPPSGTQETQYF.

The genes are TRBV7-3 and TRBJ2-3; D might be TRBD2 (5 bases). Germline lookup yields CDR1 SGHTA and CDR2 FQGTGA. V lost 4 bases and J 3 bases, leaving 11 bases between the germline ends. This CDR3 spans 14 amino acids. Here the CDR3 DNA reads TGTGCCAGCAGCTCTCGGACTGGGACAGATACGCAGTATTTT. It codes for CASSSRTGTDTQYF.

This rearrangement joins TRBV30 to TRBJ1-1; 7 positions match TRBD1. Germline CDR1 GTSNPN, CDR2 SVGIG (reference sequence). This CDR3 has 15 amino acids. With V trimmed by 0 bases and J by 0 bases, 4 bases remained unmatched. CDR3 nucleotide sequence: TGTGCCTGGAGTGTACGGGGACAGTTGAACACTGAAGCTTTCTTT. Translation gives CAWSVRGQLNTEAFF.

The chain joins TRBV5-1 to TRBJ1-1; the match to TRBD1 covers 8 bases. The length of the CDR3 is 16 residues. V gave up 0 bases and J gave up 4 bases; unmatched junction bases: 8. The germline gives CDR1 SGHRS, CDR2 YFSETQ. Here the CDR3 DNA reads TGCGCCAGCAGCTTGGCCCCAGGGGGCGAGGGCACTGAAGCTTTCTTT. Residues: CASSLAPGGEGTEAFF. The full variable domain, in which reference TRBV5-1 and TRBJ1-1 provide the parts outside the CDR3, is KAGVTQTPRYLIKTRGQQVTLSCSPISGHRSVSWYQQTPGQGLQFLFEYFSETQRNKGNFPGRFSGRQFSNSRSEMNVSTLELGDSALYLCASSLAPGGEGTEAFFGQGTRLTVV.

The chain has TRBV5-1 and TRBJ2-2, with TRBD2 identical over 11 bases. J gave up 4 bases and V 0 bases, and 8 bases lay outside the gene matches. Germline CDR1 SGHRS, CDR2 YFSETQ. This CDR3 region has 18 residues. The CDR3 coding sequence is TGCGCCAGCAGCTTGGAACTAGCGGGAGCACTGAGCACCGGGGAGCTGTTTTTT. It yields the protein CASSLELAGALSTGELFF. Full variable domain (rest looked up from reference TRBV5-1 and TRBJ2-2): KAGVTQTPRYLIKTRGQQVTLSCSPISGHRSVSWYQQTPGQGLQFLFEYFSETQRNKGNFPGRFSGRQFSNSRSEMNVSTLELGDSALYLCASSLELAGALSTGELFFGEGSRLTVL.

The chain uses TRBV19 and TRBJ1-5; TRBD1 might be the D (6 bases). Trimming took off 4 bases at V and 5 bases at J, with 9 bases between the two ends. Germline loops: CDR1 LNHDA, CDR2 SQIVND (reference sequence). There are 13 residues in the CDR3. CDR3 nucleotides: TGTGCCAGTAGTAAACAGGGAGATCAGCCCCAGCATTTT. Residues: CASSKQGDQPQHF.

The rearrangement joins TRBV18 to TRBJ1-4, with D perhaps TRBD1 (5 bases). The CDR3 totals 15 residues. With 3 bases removed from V and 0 bases from J, the gap between germline ends came to 8 bases. Germline V gives CDR1 KGHSH, CDR2 LQKENI. CDR3 amino acids: CASSPRGATNEKLFF. CDR3 DNA: TGTGCCAGCTCACCTCGGGGGGCAACTAATGAAAAACTGTTTTTT.

V gene TRBV18 combines with J gene TRBJ2-1; 10 bases align to TRBD2. The germline gives CDR1 KGHSH, CDR2 LQKENI. With V trimmed by 3 bases and J by 12 bases, 20 bases remained unmatched. The CDR3 has 18 amino acids. This CDR3 is CASSPPSVQRGGSRGQFF. The CDR3 nucleotides read TGTGCCAGCTCACCCCCATCTGTCCAGCGGGGGGGGAGTAGGGGGCAGTTCTTC.

The chain links TRBV19 to TRBJ2-3; 8 bases match TRBD2. Germline V gene data show CDR1 as LNHDA and CDR2 as SQIVND (reference sequence). This CDR3 spans 15 amino acids. The V and J ends lost 5 bases and 0 bases, in that order; junction bases with no gene match: 4. The CDR3 sequence: CASSRSGVSTDTQYF. As DNA, the CDR3 is TGTGCCAGTAGTCGTAGCGGGGTTAGCACAGATACGCAGTATTTT.

This clone was seen a handful of times. The genes are TRBV28 and TRBJ2-7; D not certain. Per germline, CDR1 MDHEN and CDR2 SYDVKM. CDR3 length equals 12 residues. V gave up 1 base and J gave up 1 base, with 2 bases separating them. The CDR3 nucleotides are TGTGCCAGCAGTTTATTATCCTACGAGCAGTACTTC. It codes for CASSLLSYEQYF.

This chain joins TRBV20-1 and TRBJ1-2, with no clear D. CDR1 and CDR2 from the germline V gene are DFQATT and SNEGSKA (reference sequence). The CDR3 sequence is 11 residues long. Trimming left V 5 bases short and J 8 bases short, with 12 bases between. The CDR3 DNA reads TGCAGTGCTCAACTTACCATCGGCTACACCTTC. Amino acids: CSAQLTIGYTF.

The CDR3 spells CASKWGRRDEQFF. CDR3 in DNA: TGTGCCAGCAAGTGGGGCAGACGGGATGAGCAGTTCTTC. V gene TRBV21-1 combines with J gene TRBJ2-1; the table names TRBD1, a call not compared with the DNA. TRBV21-1 corresponds to a pseudogene. The CDR3 sequence is 13 residues long.

The V and J genes are TRBV6-4 and TRBJ2-4, with 9 bases fitting TRBD1. CDR1 MRHNA and CDR2 SNTAGT come from the germline V gene. Germline trimming cut 6 bases from V and 8 bases from J; bases unmatched to any gene: 5. This CDR3 comprises 13 residues. The CDR3 sequence: CASSRGQGDIQYF. The CDR3 bases are TGTGCCAGCAGCAGGGGACAGGGTGACATTCAGTACTTC.

In DNA form, the CDR3 reads TGCAGTGCTAGGATGGGTAGGGAGGAGTACTTC. As protein: CSARMGREEYF. The chain links TRBV20-1 to TRBJ2-7, with D perhaps matching TRBD2 (6 bases). CDR3 length: 11 amino acids. Looked up from germline, CDR1 is DFQATT and CDR2 is SNEGSKA (reference sequence). Trimming left V 3 bases short and J 11 bases short, with 14 bases between.

The V call is TRBV6-5, the J call TRBJ1-1; 7 bases match TRBD1. Germline CDR1 reads MNHEY; CDR2 reads SVGAGI. Trimming cost V 0 bases and J 5 bases; bases outside gene matches: 3. The CDR3 is made up of 14 amino acids. CDR3 residues: CASSYSTGRTEAFF. The DNA for the CDR3 is TGTGCCAGCAGTTACTCGACAGGGCGGACTGAAGCTTTCTTT.